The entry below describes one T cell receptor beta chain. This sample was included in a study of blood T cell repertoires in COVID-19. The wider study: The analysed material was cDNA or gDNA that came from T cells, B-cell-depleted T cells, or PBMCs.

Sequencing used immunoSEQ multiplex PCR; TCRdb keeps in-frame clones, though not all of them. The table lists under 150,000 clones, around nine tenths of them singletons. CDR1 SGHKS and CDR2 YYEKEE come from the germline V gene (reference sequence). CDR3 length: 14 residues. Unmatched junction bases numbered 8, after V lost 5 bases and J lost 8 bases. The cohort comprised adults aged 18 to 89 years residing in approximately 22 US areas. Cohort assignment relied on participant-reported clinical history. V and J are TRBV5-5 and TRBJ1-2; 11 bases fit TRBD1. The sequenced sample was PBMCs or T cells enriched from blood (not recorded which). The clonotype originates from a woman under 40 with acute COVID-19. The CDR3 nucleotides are TGTGCCAGCAGTAACACGGACAGGGGGCGCGGCTACACCTTC. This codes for CASSNTDRGRGYTF.